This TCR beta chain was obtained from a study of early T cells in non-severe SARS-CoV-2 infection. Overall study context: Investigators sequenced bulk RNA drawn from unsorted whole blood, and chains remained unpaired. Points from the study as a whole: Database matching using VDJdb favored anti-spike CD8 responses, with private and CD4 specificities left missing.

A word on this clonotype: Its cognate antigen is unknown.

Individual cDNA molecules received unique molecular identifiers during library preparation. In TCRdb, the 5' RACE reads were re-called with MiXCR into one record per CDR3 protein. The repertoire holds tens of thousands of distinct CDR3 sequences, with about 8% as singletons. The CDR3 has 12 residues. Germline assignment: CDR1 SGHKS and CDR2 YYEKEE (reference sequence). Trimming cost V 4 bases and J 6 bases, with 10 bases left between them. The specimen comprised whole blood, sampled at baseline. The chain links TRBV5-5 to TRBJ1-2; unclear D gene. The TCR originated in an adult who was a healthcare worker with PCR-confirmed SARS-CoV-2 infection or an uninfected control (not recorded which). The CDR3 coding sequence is TGTGCCAGCAGCCATATGGAGAATGGCTACACCTTC. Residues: CASSHMENGYTF. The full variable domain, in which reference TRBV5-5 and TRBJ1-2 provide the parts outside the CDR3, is DAGVTQSPTHLIKTRGQQVTLRCSPISGHKSVSWYQQVLGQGPQFIFQYYEKEERGRGNFPDRFSARQFPNYSSELNVNALLLGDSALYLCASSHMENGYTFGSGTRLTVV.